This record covers a single T cell receptor beta chain. Its antigen remains unknown. This sample includes further DNA sequences coding for the same CDR3. From germline, CDR1 is SEHNR and CDR2 FQNEAQ (reference sequence). Trimming took off 4 bases at V and 5 bases at J, with 9 bases between the two ends. The CDR3 has 13 amino acids. Per the authors' pipeline: ImmunoSEQ output held junction-only sequences without quality scores, so filtering differed. Clones were read by immunoSEQ multiplex PCR, and TCRdb kept only the in-frame ones, dropping some. V and J calls and clone size follow that table, whereas D and trimming were derived from the DNA. Counted here are more than 2,000,000 clones, approximately 95% occurring once; the ten biggest clones make up approximately 0.4%. The sample originates from a study of shared clonotypes between healthy human individuals. Study findings and constraints: Against clonotypes common to all four donors, non-shared ones had lower generation probabilities. Among donors, sharing of clonotypes was expected to be affected by sequencing depth. Shared across several donors were around 5% of the naive CD4 clonotypes.

The material sequenced was naive CD4+ T cells from PBMCs. Subset given: CD45RA+ positively selected. V and J are TRBV7-9 and TRBJ1-5; possibly TRBD1 for D (5 bases). This sequence was found in a man aged 18 to 29 in good health. Some clones in this sample may be carry-over from other donors' samples. The CDR3 nucleotides read TGTGCCAGCAGCTCTCAGGGAGATCAGCCCCAGCATTTT. Translated: CASSSQGDQPQHF.